The 18 T cell receptor beta chains given below trace back to one sample, sequenced in a study of shared clonotypes between healthy human individuals (dated by TCRdb to between 2020 and 2021). CD8 naive samples consisted of CD45RO-negative cells that were positively selected for CCR7, yielding a CD45RA+CCR7+ population without TemRA cells. Receptors were amplified or captured by the immunoSEQ multiplex PCR assay. Imported from immuneACCESS, the table was reduced by TCRdb to in-frame sequences with V and J called. These copies leave out some clones; in studies compared against another copy, an unresolved V gene accounts for under half, and the cause of the remainder is not known. A total of roughly 2 million clones appear in this sample, about 95% of them only once. Around 1.1% of the sample rests with the top ten. The specimen was naive CD8+ T cells sorted from blood. This sample's cell subset or site label indicates: CD45RA+CCR7+. The receptors derive from a man between 18 and 29 years old in good health.

A note on this clone: Other DNA sequences in the sample encode the same CDR3. V is TRBV6-5 and J is TRBJ2-1; TRBD1 might be the D (6 bases). This CDR3 is built from 13 residues. The V gene's germline CDR1 is MNHEY and CDR2 SVGAGI. V was pared by 5 bases and J by 4 bases, with 9 bases between. Here the CDR3 reads CASSTGQYNEQFF. The CDR3 nucleotides are TGTGCCAGCAGTACGGGACAATACAATGAGCAGTTCTTC.

The chain has TRBV28 and TRBJ1-4, with 9 bases identical to TRBD1. The J segment lost 8 bases and the V segment lost 4 bases, leaving 5 bases of the junction unmatched. The CDR3 consists of 14 residues. CDR1 MDHEN and CDR2 SYDVKM come from the germline V gene. In nucleotides, the CDR3 is TGTGCCAGCAGTTGGGGACAGGGAGGGGAAAAACTGTTTTTT. Translation gives CASSWGQGGEKLFF.

The gene calls are TRBV2 and TRBJ2-7; possibly TRBD1 for D (5 bases). CDR3 length equals 15 residues. Germline assignment: CDR1 SNHLY and CDR2 FYNNEI. V dropped 8 bases and J dropped 2 bases, with 19 bases sitting between them. CDR3 bases: TGTGCCAGCTTGGGGCAGGGCCAACCAACCTACGAGCAGTACTTC. Translation gives CASLGQGQPTYEQYF.

V gene TRBV15 combines with J gene TRBJ2-7, with a weak D call TRBD2 (6 bases). V lost 7 bases and J lost 0, with 10 bases in between. Germline V gives CDR1 LNHNV, CDR2 YYDKDF (reference sequence). This CDR3 comprises 13 residues. In DNA, the CDR3 is TGTGCCACCACGGCGGGGTACTCCTACGAGCAGTACTTC. Translating it yields CATTAGYSYEQYF.

This clone was detected only once. This chain uses TRBV11-2 with TRBJ1-1; 10 nucleotides agree with TRBD1. This CDR3 has 15 residues. V dropped 5 bases and J dropped 10; count of bases not matched to a gene: 13. CDR1 and CDR2 (germline): SGHAT, FQNNGV. Written as DNA, the CDR3 is TGTGCCAGCAGCCAAACCGGGACAGGGGCCGTTGGAGCTTTCTTT. This codes for CASSQTGTGAVGAFF.

As DNA, the CDR3 is TGCGCCAGCAGCAGGACAGGGGGAACAGATACGCAGTATTTT. Protein sequence: CASSRTGGTDTQYF. V and J are TRBV10-1 and TRBJ2-3, with 10 bases aligning to TRBD1. J lost 3 bases, V lost 6 bases, and 3 bases had no gene match. Germline assignment: CDR1 WNHNN and CDR2 SYGVQD (reference sequence). The CDR3 covers 14 residues.

The CDR3 spells CASSFGGPEQFF. In DNA form, the CDR3 reads TGTGCCAGCAGTTTTGGGGGGCCGGAGCAGTTCTTC. The chain links TRBV13 to TRBJ2-1, with D possibly being TRBD1 or TRBD2 (6 bases each). CDR1 is PRHDT and CDR2 is FYEKMQ in the germline V gene (reference sequence). With 6 bases removed from V and 10 bases from J, the gap between germline ends came to 13 bases. The CDR3 has 12 residues.

V is TRBV27 and J is TRBJ2-1, with 9 bases fitting TRBD1. The germline V gene has CDR1 MNHEY and CDR2 SMNVEV (reference sequence). This CDR3 is built from 14 residues. V lost 7 bases and J lost 5; bases outside the gene matches: 6. The DNA for the CDR3 is TGTGCCAGCACCCCGGGACAGGGAAACAATGAGCAGTTCTTC. Its translation: CASTPGQGNNEQFF.

The J gene is TRBJ2-7, the V gene TRBV7-8; 8 bases are shared with TRBD1. Germline lookup yields CDR1 SGHVS and CDR2 FQNEAQ. J was trimmed by 3 bases and V by 1 base; bases with no gene match: 8. CDR3 length equals 16 residues. In nucleotides, the CDR3 is TGTGCCAGCAGCTTAGGGTCAGGGGGCGGACACTACGAGCAGTACTTC. It is translated as CASSLGSGGGHYEQYF.

The rearrangement links TRBV25-1 to TRBJ2-5, with D perhaps TRBD2 (6 bases). Per the germline V gene, CDR1 is MGHDK and CDR2 is SYGVNS. The CDR3 runs 15 residues. With 4 bases removed from V and 5 bases from J, the gap between germline ends came to 17 bases. The CDR3 region is CASSVGTLSTETQYF. In nucleotides, the CDR3 is TGTGCCAGCAGTGTTGGGACTCTTTCTACGGAGACCCAGTACTTC.

The V call is TRBV5-4, the J call TRBJ1-2; D remains ambiguous. This CDR3 spans 12 amino acids. CDR1 and CDR2 from the germline V gene are SGHNT and YYREEE (reference sequence). CDR3 nucleotides: TGTGCTATCCAGATCGGGGTTTATGGCTACACCTTC. It specifies CAIQIGVYGYTF.

The chain links TRBV11-2 to TRBJ2-3; maybe TRBD1 (6 bases). The CDR3 covers 17 residues. CDR1 and CDR2 (germline): SGHAT, FQNNGV. The ends were cut back, 0 bases at V and 2 bases at J, with 15 bases in the middle. The CDR3 DNA reads as TGTGCCAGCAGCTTAGATTACAGGACAGAAAACACAGATACGCAGTATTTT. It specifies CASSLDYRTENTDTQYF.

The gene calls are TRBV10-1 and TRBJ2-1; 11 bases align to TRBD2. The CDR3 totals 16 residues. J was trimmed by 4 bases and V by 6 bases; bases with no gene match: 8. Germline V gives CDR1 WNHNN, CDR2 SYGVQD (reference sequence). CDR3 coding DNA: TGCGCCAGCAGCGCTACTAGCGGGGGACCGTACAATGAGCAGTTCTTC. Translating it yields CASSATSGGPYNEQFF.

The chain uses TRBV7-9 and TRBJ2-7; possible D gene TRBD2, 7 bases. V lost 1 base and J 3 bases, leaving 13 bases between the germline ends. CDR3 length: 15 amino acids. The V gene's germline CDR1 is SEHNR and CDR2 FQNEAQ (reference sequence). CDR3 region: CASSLVWGGRYEQYF. DNA for the CDR3: TGTGCCAGCAGCTTAGTATGGGGGGGCCGCTACGAGCAGTACTTC.

This clone was found many times. The chain recombines TRBV27 with TRBJ2-7; 11 bases line up with TRBD2. V shed 8 bases and J 4 bases; nucleotides not matched to a gene: 10. Germline V gene data show CDR1 as MNHEY and CDR2 as SMNVEV (reference sequence). The length of the CDR3 is 15 residues. The CDR3 region is CASGTLSGGAYEQYF. As DNA, the CDR3 is TGTGCCAGCGGAACACTTAGCGGGGGGGCATACGAGCAGTACTTC.

In DNA form, the CDR3 reads TGTGCCAGCAGCGGCGGGGCCCTCCGAGAAAAACTGTTTTTT. Its translation: CASSGGALREKLFF. The J gene is TRBJ1-4, the V gene TRBV6-5, with D maybe TRBD1 (5 bases). The CDR3 covers 14 residues. Germline CDR1 reads MNHEY; CDR2 reads SVGAGI. V lost 6 bases and J lost 8, with 16 bases in between.

A word on this clone: Other DNA sequences in this sample translate to the same CDR3. V is TRBV6-5 and J is TRBJ2-2, with TRBD1 as a possible D gene (6 bases). This CDR3 is built from 14 residues. Trimming took 2 bases from V and 3 from J, leaving 7 bases between them. Germline lookup yields CDR1 MNHEY and CDR2 SVGAGI. In DNA, the CDR3 is TGTGCCAGCAGTTACAACAGGGACACCGGGGAGCTGTTTTTT. This sequence encodes CASSYNRDTGELFF.

This sequence joins TRBV6-5 and TRBJ2-3; D is unclear. The CDR3 totals 14 residues. Trimming stripped 0 bases from V and 4 bases from J, with 8 bases between. Germline V gene data show CDR1 as MNHEY and CDR2 as SVGAGI. The CDR3 DNA is TGTGCCAGCAGTTACTCGATGGTGGCAGATACGCAGTATTTT. It encodes CASSYSMVADTQYF.